One T cell receptor (beta chain) is described in this entry. Its target is unknown. The sample is drawn from a study of CD8 T cells in ankylosing spondylitis. Findings of the study overall: Enrichment of disease-linked clones was reportedly significant in matched ankylosing spondylitis synovial fluid. The study identified a TCR beta motif of seven or eight highly homologous variants that appeared characteristic of ankylosing spondylitis blood. Prior literature has documented some motif variants in synovial fluid and blood from reactive arthritis. Disease-associated clonotypes exhibited CD8+ identity and were relatively infrequent in peripheral blood.

TCRdb itself ran the 5' RACE reads through MiXCR, one entry per CDR3 protein. Counted here are some 340,000 distinct CDR3 sequences, roughly 14% occurring once; the ten biggest clones make up less than 1.1%. The junction had 0 bases not matched to a gene; V was cut back by 0 bases and J by 0 bases. CDR3 length: 15 amino acids. Germline CDR1 and CDR2: LGHDT and YNNKEL (reference sequence). The source of this sequence is a male donor with ankylosing spondylitis or in good health (not recorded which). The chain links TRBV3-1 to TRBJ2-7, with 9 bases aligning to TRBD2. The source material was blood, either unsorted or a sorted T cell fraction (not recorded which). DNA of the CDR3: TGTGCCAGCAGCCAAGATAGCGGGAGCTCCTACGAGCAGTACTTC. This sequence encodes CASSQDSGSSYEQYF.